The next 21 T cell receptor beta chains were all read from a single sample in a study of T cell repertoires and HLA-DP antigens. Profiling relied on immunoSEQ multiplex PCR, and the TCRdb table lists in-frame clones only, not all of them. This sample carries about 73,000 clones, around 80% of them seen once, and the ten largest clones take 1.5% to 2%. These TCRs are of unknown antigen specificity. Sequenced material: CD4+ T cells from PBMCs. Receptors originate from a man between 60 and 75 years old in good health and CMV-seronegative.

The chain carries TRBV30 and TRBJ1-4, with a weak D call TRBD1 (5 bases). Germline CDR1 and CDR2: GTSNPN and SVGIG (reference sequence). The length of the CDR3 is 14 residues. V was clipped by 0 bases and J by 8 bases, with 13 bases between them. The CDR3 DNA reads TGTGCCTGGAGTGTACTGGGGGAGAGAGAAAAACTGTTTTTT. This encodes CAWSVLGEREKLFF.

A few counts support this clone. The chain recombines TRBV7-2 with TRBJ2-6, with 8 nucleotides matching TRBD2. The CDR3 has 15 residues. V gave up 7 bases and J gave up 0 bases; unmatched junction bases: 2. The germline CDR1 and CDR2 sequences are SGHTA and FQGNSA. DNA of the CDR3: TGTGCCAGCACCCGGGAGGGCTCTGGGGCCAACGTCCTGACTTTC. Amino acid sequence: CASTREGSGANVLTF.

For the CDR3, the DNA is TGCGCCAGCAGCTTGTTAGGGGGGTCCTACAATGAGCAGTTCTTC. Its translation: CASSLLGGSYNEQFF. This sequence joins TRBV5-1 and TRBJ2-1; D possibly uses TRBD1 or TRBD2 (6 bases each). CDR1 is SGHRS and CDR2 is YFSETQ in the germline V gene. The CDR3 loop spans 15 amino acids. V shed 1 base and J shed 1 base, with 9 bases lying between them.

The rearrangement joins TRBV27 to TRBJ2-7; 11 nucleotides match TRBD2. Germline-derived CDR1 and CDR2 are MNHEY and SMNVEV (reference sequence). V was clipped by 6 bases and J by 2 bases; unmatched bases: 3. The CDR3 contains 14 residues. CDR3 nucleotide sequence: TGTGCCAGCAGACGACTAGCGGGGACCTACGAGCAGTACGTC. This sequence encodes CASRRLAGTYEQYV.

The genes are TRBV6-6 and TRBJ2-5; 7 bases map to TRBD1. The J segment lost 5 bases and the V segment lost 7 bases, leaving 13 bases of the junction unmatched. This CDR3 has 15 residues. Germline-derived CDR1 and CDR2 are MNHNY and SVGAGI (reference sequence). The CDR3: CASISQYRGRETQYF. CDR3 in DNA: TGTGCCAGCATTTCGCAATACAGGGGCCGGGAGACCCAGTACTTC.

The CDR3 loop reads CASSPQPGEGSPLHF. CDR3 bases: TGTGCCAGCAGCCCTCAGCCAGGGGAGGGTTCACCCCTCCACTTT. The chain employs TRBV9 and TRBJ1-6, with D possibly being TRBD1 (6 bases). The V and J ends lost 4 bases and 9 bases respectively, with 17 bases between them. The V gene's germline CDR1 is SGDLS and CDR2 YYNGEE. The length of the CDR3 is 15 residues.

This clone was seen once. This chain uses TRBV13 with TRBJ2-4; the D gene is possibly TRBD2 (6 bases). The CDR3 has 15 amino acids. Germline V gives CDR1 PRHDT, CDR2 FYEKMQ (reference sequence). The ends were cut back, 1 base at V and 4 bases at J, with 11 bases in the middle. CDR3 protein: CASSLARGLKNIQYF. In DNA, the CDR3 is TGTGCCAGCAGCTTAGCCCGGGGGTTAAAAAACATTCAGTACTTC.

The chain uses TRBV4-2 and TRBJ1-4, with 9 bases matching TRBD1. The CDR3 loop spans 19 amino acids. Germline V gene data show CDR1 as LGHNA and CDR2 as YNFKEQ. With 5 bases clipped from V and 6 bases from J, the junction kept 19 bases outside the gene matches. The CDR3 nucleotides read TGTGCCAGCAGCAACCGGGACAGGGCCCTTTTAGCACTAGATGAAAAACTGTTTTTT. Its protein is CASSNRDRALLALDEKLFF.

CDR3 in amino acids: CAWTSGTSYEQYV. CDR3 bases: TGTGCCTGGACTAGCGGGACCTCCTACGAGCAGTACGTC. This chain connects TRBV30 to TRBJ2-7; 9 nucleotides align to TRBD2. Germline V gene lookup returns CDR1 GTSNPN and CDR2 SVGIG (reference sequence). Trimming removed 4 bases from V and 0 bases from J; junction bases left unmatched: 1. The CDR3 has 13 amino acids.

The V gene is TRBV11-3, the J gene TRBJ2-1, with no clear D. Between the trimmed V and J ends, which lost 0 bases and 4 bases, there was a span of 4 bases. The CDR3 is made up of 13 amino acids. From germline, CDR1 is SGHNT and CDR2 YENEEA. CDR3 bases: TGTGCCAGCAGCTTAGAGGGTTACAATGAGCAGTTCTTC. This translates into CASSLEGYNEQFF.

The chain links TRBV6-6 to TRBJ1-2; weak D call: TRBD1 (5 bases). Germline CDR1 and CDR2: MNHNY and SVGAGI (reference sequence). There are 12 residues in the CDR3. Trimming pared 7 bases from V and 4 bases from J, leaving 10 bases between. The CDR3: CASTGQGYGYTF. The CDR3 coding sequence is TGTGCCAGCACGGGGCAGGGCTATGGCTACACCTTC.

In its sample, this clone was seen a few times. This chain connects TRBV10-3 to TRBJ1-2; TRBD1 agrees at 7 bases. V was pared by 3 bases and J by 2 bases, with 12 bases of the junction left unmatched. The CDR3 contains 17 residues. Looked up from germline, CDR1 is ENHRY and CDR2 is SYGVKD. The CDR3 bases are TGTGCCATCAGTGACCCCGGACAGGTGGGCGTAAACTATGGCTACACCTTC. This sequence encodes CAISDPGQVGVNYGYTF.

The chain uses TRBV9 and TRBJ2-1; 7 bases are a match to TRBD1. Germline CDR1 reads SGDLS; CDR2 reads YYNGEE. The CDR3 sequence is 16 residues long. Trimming removed 3 bases from V and 9 bases from J; junction bases left unmatched: 15. The CDR3 loop reads CASSGITGDVFGEQFF. The CDR3 region has the DNA TGTGCCAGCAGCGGTATTACAGGGGACGTCTTCGGTGAGCAGTTCTTC.

The V and J genes are TRBV28 and TRBJ1-5; TRBD1 is a possible D gene (5 bases). Deletions cut 1 base from V and 2 bases from J, with 12 bases between. This CDR3 comprises 16 residues. Germline lookup yields CDR1 MDHEN and CDR2 SYDVKM. The CDR3 reads CASSLSQGTGNQPQHF. Here the CDR3 DNA reads TGTGCCAGCAGTTTATCCCAGGGTACCGGCAATCAGCCCCAGCATTTT. The variable domain in full, with the rest retrieved from reference TRBV28 and TRBJ1-5, is DVKVTQSSRYLVKRTGEKVFLECVQDMDHENMFWYRQDPGLGLRLIYFSYDVKMKEKGDIPEGYSVSREKKERFSLILESASTNQTSMYLCASSLSQGTGNQPQHFGDGTRLSIL.

DNA for the CDR3: TGTGCCAGCAGCCCCGGACGGGTAACAGATACGCAGTATTTT. This encodes CASSPGRVTDTQYF. The chain carries TRBV11-2 and TRBJ2-3; D remains unclear. The CDR3 sequence is 14 residues long. Germline CDR1 reads SGHAT; CDR2 reads FQNNGV. V lost 5 bases to trimming and J lost 3 bases, with 12 bases between them.

The chain links TRBV5-1 to TRBJ2-1, with D perhaps matching TRBD1 (6 bases). This CDR3 contains 15 residues. V lost 0 bases, J lost 8 bases, and 15 bases lay in between. The germline gives CDR1 SGHRS, CDR2 YFSETQ. CDR3 amino acids: CASSLARGNIDEQFF. The CDR3 DNA is TGCGCCAGCAGCTTGGCCAGGGGCAATATTGATGAGCAGTTCTTC.

This sequence joins TRBV5-3 and TRBJ1-6; 9 bases map to TRBD1. TRBV5-3 is noted as an ORF with a role that remains uncertain. CDR3 length: 13 residues. Trimming at V came to 4 bases and at J to 8 bases, leaving 1 base not matched to a gene. CDR3: CARSRTGDSPLHF. In DNA, the CDR3 is TGTGCCAGAAGCCGGACAGGGGATTCACCCCTCCACTTT.

The rearrangement uses TRBV7-2 and TRBJ2-5; 14 bases map to TRBD2. J was trimmed by 9 bases and V by 4 bases; bases with no gene match: 10. The CDR3 contains 16 residues. CDR1 and CDR2 (germline): SGHTA, FQGNSA. The DNA of the CDR3 is TGTGCCAGCAGCTCCCGACTAGCGGGGGGGCCTGGCGCCCAGTACTTC. It translates to CASSSRLAGGPGAQYF.

The rearrangement links TRBV7-6 to TRBJ1-1; TRBD1 matches at 10 bases. The V and J ends lost 1 base and 11 bases, in that order; junction bases with no gene match: 10. The CDR3 covers 15 residues. Germline values: CDR1 SGHVS, CDR2 FNYEAQ. The CDR3 nucleotides are TGTGCCAGCAGCTTAGAACCGGGACAGGGGCAAGGGGCTTTCTTT. It codes for CASSLEPGQGQGAFF.

The chain carries TRBV12-5 and TRBJ2-3; D is undetermined. Germline CDR1 and CDR2: LGHNT and FRNRAP. V was clipped by 2 bases and J by 2 bases, with 5 bases between them. CDR3 length: 13 amino acids. The CDR3 nucleotides are TGTGCTAGTGGTTTGCCCAACACAGATACGCAGTATTTT. It codes for CASGLPNTDTQYF.

V usage is TRBV9 and J usage is TRBJ1-1, with D unclear. Germline CDR1 reads SGDLS; CDR2 reads YYNGEE. Trimming removed 0 bases at V and 0 bases at J, with 6 bases between. The CDR3 sequence is 14 residues long. The CDR3 nucleotides are TGTGCCAGCAGCGTAGGGCTTATGAACACTGAAGCTTTCTTT. Translation gives CASSVGLMNTEAFF.